The 21 T cell receptor beta chains reported below all come from one sample, sequenced in a study of CD8 T cells in Susac syndrome. Random-hexamer reverse transcription was applied to roughly 0.45 to 1 ug RNA. TCRdb called the immunoSEQ multiplex PCR reads again in MiXCR, with one record for every CDR3 protein. The sample lists approximately 190,000 distinct CDR3 sequences, roughly 96% occurring once. Sequencing input: CD4+ T cells from PBMCs. The receptors here all came from a human donor with multiple sclerosis.

The J gene is TRBJ1-1, the V gene TRBV2; D remains ambiguous. CDR3 length: 14 residues. V was clipped by 6 bases and J by 9 bases, with 20 bases between them. Looked up from germline, CDR1 is SNHLY and CDR2 is FYNNEI. DNA for the CDR3: TGTGCCAGCAGGGCAAATCGGAGCGGGCAAAAAGCTTTCTTT. This encodes CASRANRSGQKAFF.

This clonotype was counted a single time. The V gene is TRBV6-6, the J gene TRBJ2-3, with 9 bases identical to TRBD2. CDR3 size: 16 residues. Germline assignment: CDR1 MNHNY and CDR2 SVGAGI (reference sequence). Unmatched junction bases numbered 6, after V lost 5 bases and J lost 0 bases. For the CDR3, the DNA is TGTGCCAGCAGTCCCCATAGCGGGAGTAGCACAGATACGCAGTATTTT. Translation: CASSPHSGSSTDTQYF.

The chain couples TRBV14 to TRBJ1-2; the match to TRBD1 covers 11 bases. The length of the CDR3 is 16 residues. J gave up 1 base and V 2 bases, and 3 bases lay outside the gene matches. CDR1 and CDR2 (germline): SGHDN, FVKESK. The DNA for the CDR3 is TGTGCCAGCAGCCAAATGGACAGGGGGCTTAACTATGGCTACACCTTC. This codes for CASSQMDRGLNYGYTF.

The V and J genes are TRBV11-2 and TRBJ2-7; tentatively, D is TRBD1 or TRBD2 (6 bases each). The CDR3 sequence is 17 residues long. Germline V gives CDR1 SGHAT, CDR2 FQNNGV. Trimming shortened V by 0 bases and J by 2 bases, and 17 bases separated the two germline ends. The CDR3 reads CASSLEGGHARPYEQYF. Here the CDR3 DNA reads TGTGCCAGCAGCTTAGAGGGGGGACATGCACGGCCCTACGAGCAGTACTTC.

V usage is TRBV29-1 and J usage is TRBJ2-3; D may correspond to TRBD1 or TRBD2 (5 bases each). Germline CDR1 reads SQVTM; CDR2 reads ANQGSEA. The CDR3 contains 15 residues. V shed 4 bases and J shed 6 bases, with 20 bases lying between them. CDR3: CSVAGASPDRDTQYF. The CDR3 nucleotides are TGCAGCGTTGCTGGGGCTAGCCCCGATCGGGATACGCAGTATTTT.

Here the CDR3 reads CASSYRKAGPGYEQYF. The CDR3 coding sequence is TGTGCCAGCTCATATCGCAAGGCGGGTCCCGGCTACGAGCAGTACTTC. The V call is TRBV5-6, the J call TRBJ2-7; D may be TRBD2 (5 bases). V dropped 7 bases and J dropped 3 bases, with 23 bases sitting between them. The CDR3 runs 16 residues. CDR1 and CDR2 (germline): SGHDT, YYEEEE.

This clonotype was seen only once. CDR3 region: CASRMTRTAYEQYF. The CDR3 DNA sequence: TGTGCCAGCAGGATGACCCGGACAGCCTACGAGCAGTACTTC. The V and J genes are TRBV2 and TRBJ2-7, with D perhaps matching TRBD1 (6 bases). V shed 6 bases and J shed 2 bases, with 14 bases lying between them. The V gene's germline CDR1 is SNHLY and CDR2 FYNNEI. The CDR3 totals 14 residues.

CDR3 nucleotides: TGCAGCGCTTCCGTCGGGCCCGTATCCTACGAGCAGTACTTC. Translated: CSASVGPVSYEQYF. The chain links TRBV29-1 to TRBJ2-7; D is ambiguous. From germline, CDR1 is SQVTM and CDR2 ANQGSEA. The CDR3 totals 14 residues. The V and J ends lost 7 bases and 1 base respectively, with 17 bases between them.

V and J are TRBV6-2 or TRBV6-3 and TRBJ2-4; TRBD1 matches at 7 bases. The CDR3 is 17 residues long. Germline values: CDR1 MNHEY, CDR2 SVGEGT. After removal of 6 bases from V and 0 bases from J, the junction contained 11 bases not matched to a gene. The CDR3 loop reads CASSRQSTGLAKNIQYF. In nucleotides, the CDR3 is TGTGCCAGCAGCCGCCAATCGACAGGGCTAGCCAAAAACATTCAGTACTTC.

The chain combines TRBV30 with TRBJ1-5, with D maybe TRBD1 (5 bases). V lost 5 bases and J 5 bases, leaving 13 bases between the germline ends. The CDR3 is 13 amino acids. Germline V gives CDR1 GTSNPN, CDR2 SVGIG (reference sequence). The CDR3 DNA reads as TGTGCCTGGGCCAGGAGGGGCTATCAGCCCCAGCATTTT. This encodes CAWARRGYQPQHF.

This clonotype was seen a single time. V and J are TRBV19 and TRBJ2-3, with D hard to call. Looked up from germline, CDR1 is LNHDA and CDR2 is SQIVND (reference sequence). The V end was cut by 4 bases, the J end by 8 bases, with 16 bases between. There are 14 residues in the CDR3. CDR3 loop: CASSTHQAHGTQYF. The CDR3 DNA reads as TGTGCCAGTAGTACCCATCAGGCGCACGGTACGCAGTATTTT.

There are a few counts of this clonotype. The chain has TRBV3-1 and TRBJ2-2, with D unresolved. The CDR3 sequence is 11 residues long. Germline V gives CDR1 LGHDT, CDR2 YNNKEL (reference sequence). Deletions cut 6 bases from V and 6 bases from J, with 5 bases between. CDR3: CASSRAGELFF. The DNA for the CDR3 is TGTGCCAGCAGTCGGGCCGGGGAGCTGTTTTTT.

The chain uses TRBV5-1 and TRBJ2-3, with D possibly matching TRBD2 (6 bases). CDR1 and CDR2 from the germline V gene are SGHRS and YFSETQ. Deletions cut 2 bases from V and 1 base from J, with 14 bases between. The CDR3 runs to 16 residues. CDR3 residues: CASSFGRSPRTDTQYF. CDR3 coding DNA: TGCGCCAGCAGCTTCGGGAGAAGTCCCCGCACAGATACGCAGTATTTT. The entire variable domain, with the rest obtained from reference TRBV5-1 and TRBJ2-3, is as follows: KAGVTQTPRYLIKTRGQQVTLSCSPISGHRSVSWYQQTPGQGLQFLFEYFSETQRNKGNFPGRFSGRQFSNSRSEMNVSTLELGDSALYLCASSFGRSPRTDTQYFGPGTRLTVL.

The chain recombines TRBV2 with TRBJ2-7, with D possibly TRBD2 on 5 matching bases. Germline V gene sequence: CDR1 SNHLY, CDR2 FYNNEI. Trimming took off 8 bases at V and 6 bases at J, with 20 bases between the two ends. CDR3 length equals 14 residues. The CDR3 here is CASGGGVEGGEQYF. The DNA for the CDR3 is TGTGCCAGCGGAGGAGGCGTCGAAGGTGGCGAGCAGTACTTC.

This clonotype was detected once. V and J are TRBV4-2 and TRBJ2-3; D is unclear. The germline V and J ends were trimmed by 5 bases and 2 bases, with 11 bases remaining between them. CDR1 is LGHNA, CDR2 YNFKEQ, per germline. The CDR3 loop spans 14 amino acids. CDR3 in amino acids: CASSTQANTDTQYF. DNA of the CDR3: TGTGCCAGCAGCACCCAAGCGAACACAGATACGCAGTATTTT.

This chain connects TRBV6-5 to TRBJ2-7; D remains unclear. The V gene lost 6 bases and the J gene lost 0 bases, with 15 bases spanning the gap. The CDR3 runs to 15 residues. Per germline, CDR1 MNHEY and CDR2 SVGAGI. CDR3 protein: CASSLPHVSSYEQYF. As DNA, the CDR3 is TGTGCCAGCAGCCTCCCACACGTAAGCTCCTACGAGCAGTACTTC.

The chain links TRBV5-4 to TRBJ2-5; D is unclear. Germline CDR1 SGHNT, CDR2 YYREEE (reference sequence). V lost 0 bases to trimming and J lost 1 base, with 10 bases between them. The CDR3 has 15 residues. The CDR3 DNA reads as TGTGCCAGCAGCTTGGTCTCACCCGCCCAAGAGACCCAGTACTTC. Residues: CASSLVSPAQETQYF. The whole variable domain, filled in from reference TRBV5-4 and TRBJ2-5, reads ETGVTQSPTHLIKTRGQQVTLRCSSQSGHNTVSWYQQALGQGPQFIFQYYREEENGRGNFPPRFSGLQFPNYSSELNVNALELDDSALYLCASSLVSPAQETQYFGPGTRLLVL.

V and J are TRBV20-1 and TRBJ2-5, with TRBD1 matching over 8 bases. Germline-derived CDR1 and CDR2 are DFQATT and SNEGSKA (reference sequence). CDR3 length: 14 residues. CDR3 sequence (DNA): TGCGGAACCTCGACAGGGGTAGGATACGAGACCCAGTACTTC. Its protein product is CGTSTGVGYETQYF.

The gene calls are TRBV14 and TRBJ2-7, with D possibly being TRBD1 (6 bases). The CDR3 is 13 residues long. CDR1 is SGHDN, CDR2 FVKESK, per germline. Trimming took 6 bases from V and 3 from J, leaving 12 bases between them. The CDR3 here is CASRGAANYEQYF. DNA for the CDR3: TGTGCCAGCAGGGGGGCAGCTAACTACGAGCAGTACTTC.

The CDR3 DNA follows: TGTGCCAGCAGACGGGCGGGATTCTACAATGAGCAGTTCTTC. Protein: CASRRAGFYNEQFF. The chain couples TRBV6-5 to TRBJ2-1, with TRBD2 as a possible D gene (6 bases). The V end lost 6 bases, the J end lost 3 bases, and 12 bases lay between the germline ends. Germline CDR1 reads MNHEY; CDR2 reads SVGAGI. The CDR3 contains 14 residues.

This chain uses TRBV3-1 with TRBJ1-1, with D maybe TRBD1 (6 bases). V was pared by 3 bases and J by 11 bases, with 13 bases between. There are 12 residues in the CDR3. Germline values: CDR1 LGHDT, CDR2 YNNKEL (reference sequence). CDR3 in amino acids: CASSHFTGIAFF. Here the CDR3 DNA reads TGTGCCAGCAGCCATTTTACAGGGATTGCTTTCTTT.